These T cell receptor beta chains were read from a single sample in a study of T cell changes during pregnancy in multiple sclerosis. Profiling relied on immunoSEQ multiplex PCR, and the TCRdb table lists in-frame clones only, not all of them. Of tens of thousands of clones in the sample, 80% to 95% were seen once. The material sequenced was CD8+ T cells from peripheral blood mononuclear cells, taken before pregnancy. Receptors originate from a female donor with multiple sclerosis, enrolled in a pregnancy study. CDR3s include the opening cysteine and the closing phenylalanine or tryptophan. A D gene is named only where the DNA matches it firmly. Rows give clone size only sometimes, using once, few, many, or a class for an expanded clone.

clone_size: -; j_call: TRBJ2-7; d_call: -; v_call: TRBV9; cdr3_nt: TGTGCCAGCAGCGTAGCCCCAGAGAGGAGCTACGAGCAGTACTTC; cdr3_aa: CASSVAPERSYEQYF
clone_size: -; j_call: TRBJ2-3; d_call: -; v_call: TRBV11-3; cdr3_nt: TGTGCCAGCAGCTTAGTATCTGACAGTTCTAGCACAGATACGCAGTATTTT; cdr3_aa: CASSLVSDSSSTDTQYF
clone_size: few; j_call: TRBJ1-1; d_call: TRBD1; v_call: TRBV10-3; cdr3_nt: TGTGCCATCAGTGGCCAGGGGGTCACTGAAGCTTTCTTT; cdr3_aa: CAISGQGVTEAFF
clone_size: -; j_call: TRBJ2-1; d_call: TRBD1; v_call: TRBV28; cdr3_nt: TGTGCCAGCAGTCCTAACCGGGACAGGGGCTACAATGAGCAGTTCTTC; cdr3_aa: CASSPNRDRGYNEQFF
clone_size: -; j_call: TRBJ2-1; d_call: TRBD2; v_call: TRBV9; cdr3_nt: TGTGCCAGCAGCGGCCCGGGACTAGGATTACACGGTGAGCAGTTCTTC; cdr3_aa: CASSGPGLGLHGEQFF
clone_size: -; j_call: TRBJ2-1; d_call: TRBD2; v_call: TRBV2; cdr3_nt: TGTGCCAGCAGCGGCACCGGGACTAGCGGGTACAATGAGCAGTTCTTC; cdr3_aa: CASSGTGTSGYNEQFF
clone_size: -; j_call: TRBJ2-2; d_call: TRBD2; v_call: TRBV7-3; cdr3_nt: TGTGCCAGCAGCTCGGGACTAGGAGGGGGGGAGCTGTTTTTT; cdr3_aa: CASSSGLGGGELFF
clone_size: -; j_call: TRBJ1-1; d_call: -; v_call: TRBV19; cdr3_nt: TGTGCCAGTAGTATCCGGACTCTGAGCACTGAAGCTTTCTTT; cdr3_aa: CASSIRTLSTEAFF
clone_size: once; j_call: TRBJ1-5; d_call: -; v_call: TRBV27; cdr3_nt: TGTGCCAGCAGTTTTTGGCATAGCAATCAGCCCCAGCATTTT; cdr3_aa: CASSFWHSNQPQHF
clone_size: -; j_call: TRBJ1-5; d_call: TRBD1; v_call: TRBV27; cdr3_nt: TGTGCCAGCAGTTTATTTGGGGACAGGGGCCAGCCCCAGCATTTT; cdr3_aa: CASSLFGDRGQPQHF
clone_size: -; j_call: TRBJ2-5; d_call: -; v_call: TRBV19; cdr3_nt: TGTGCCAGTAGTATAGTTCTCGGAGAGACCCAGTACTTC; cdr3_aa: CASSIVLGETQYF
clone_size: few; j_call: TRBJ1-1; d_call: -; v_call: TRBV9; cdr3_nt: TGTGCCAGCAGCGTAGATGAAGGGGTGGGTGAAGCTTTCTTT; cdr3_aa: CASSVDEGVGEAFF
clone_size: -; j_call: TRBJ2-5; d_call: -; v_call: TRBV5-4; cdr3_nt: TGTGCCAGCAGCTTGGATAACGTAGCTTTGGAAGAGACCCAGTACTTC; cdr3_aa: CASSLDNVALEETQYF
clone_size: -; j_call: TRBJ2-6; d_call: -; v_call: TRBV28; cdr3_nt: TGTGCCAGCAGTTCGCCCACAGTATCTGGGGCCAACGTCCTGACTTTC; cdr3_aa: CASSSPTVSGANVLTF
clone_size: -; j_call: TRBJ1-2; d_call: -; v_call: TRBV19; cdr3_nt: TGTGCCAGCCAAACAGGGTCCTCCTATGGCTACACCTTC; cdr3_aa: CASQTGSSYGYTF
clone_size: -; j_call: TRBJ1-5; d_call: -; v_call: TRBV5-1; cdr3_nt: TGCGCCAGCAGCTTGGCCCCAGGGCCAGAGGAGCCCCAGCATTTT; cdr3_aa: CASSLAPGPEEPQHF
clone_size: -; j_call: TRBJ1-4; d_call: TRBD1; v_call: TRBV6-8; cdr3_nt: TGTGCCAGCAGAGGGGACAGGGAGAATGAAAAACTGTTTTTT; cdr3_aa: CASRGDRENEKLFF
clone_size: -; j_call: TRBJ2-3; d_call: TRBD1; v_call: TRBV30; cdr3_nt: TGTGCCTGGACCCCGGGACAGGGGGACGCAGATACGCAGTATTTT; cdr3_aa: CAWTPGQGDADTQYF
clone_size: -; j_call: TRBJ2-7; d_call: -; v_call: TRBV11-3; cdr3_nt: TGTGCCAGCAGCTTATGGGGAGACCGGGACTCGGAAATTATTTCCTACGAGCAGTACTTC; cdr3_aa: CASSLWGDRDSEIISYEQYF
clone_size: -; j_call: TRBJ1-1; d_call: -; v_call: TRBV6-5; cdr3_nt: TGTGCCAGCAGTCAATGGACAGAGCAGAACACTGAAGCTTTCTTT; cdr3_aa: CASSQWTEQNTEAFF
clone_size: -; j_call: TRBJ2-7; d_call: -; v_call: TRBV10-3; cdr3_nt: TGTGCCATCAGTCCGAGAGCCTACGAGCAGTACTTC; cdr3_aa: CAISPRAYEQYF
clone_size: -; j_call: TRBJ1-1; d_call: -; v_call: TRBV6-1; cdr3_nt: TGTGCCAGCTTTTACAGGGAGATGAACACTGAAGCTTTCTTT; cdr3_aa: CASFYREMNTEAFF
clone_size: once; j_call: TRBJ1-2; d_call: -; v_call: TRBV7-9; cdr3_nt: TGTGCCAGCAGCAACCAGGACAGTCCTAACTATGGCTACACCTTC; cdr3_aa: CASSNQDSPNYGYTF
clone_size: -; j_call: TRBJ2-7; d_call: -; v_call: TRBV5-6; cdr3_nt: TGTGCCAGCAGCTTGGCCTCAGGGTTAAGCTCCTACGAGCAGTACTTC; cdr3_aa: CASSLASGLSSYEQYF
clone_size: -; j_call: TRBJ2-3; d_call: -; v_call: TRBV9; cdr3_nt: TGTGCCAGCAGCGCGGGGACTTCGCCGATTTCAGATACGCAGTATTTT; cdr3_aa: CASSAGTSPISDTQYF
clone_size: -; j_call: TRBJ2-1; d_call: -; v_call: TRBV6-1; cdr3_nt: TGTGCCAGCAGTGAAGCCTCTGTAGGGGACTACAATGAGCAGTTCTTC; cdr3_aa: CASSEASVGDYNEQFF
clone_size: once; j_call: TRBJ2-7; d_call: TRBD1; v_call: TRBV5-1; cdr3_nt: TGCGCCAGCAGCTTGGGGGACAGCTCCTACGAGCAGTACTTC; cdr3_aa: CASSLGDSSYEQYF
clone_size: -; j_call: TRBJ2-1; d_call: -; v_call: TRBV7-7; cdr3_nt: TGTGCTAGCAGCCACACAACCTACAATGAGCAGTTCTTC; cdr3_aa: CASSHTTYNEQFF
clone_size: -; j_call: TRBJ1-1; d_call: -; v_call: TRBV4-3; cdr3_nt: TGCGCCAGCAGCCAAGATACGGGAGGCATGAACACTGAAGCTTTCTTT; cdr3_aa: CASSQDTGGMNTEAFF
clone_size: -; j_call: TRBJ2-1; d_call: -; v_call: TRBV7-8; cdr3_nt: TGTGCCAGCAGCCCCTCCCCCGGGGGTGTTGAGCAGTTCTTC; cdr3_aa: CASSPSPGGVEQFF
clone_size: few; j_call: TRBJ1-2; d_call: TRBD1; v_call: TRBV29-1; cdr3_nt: TGCAGCGTTGAAAGCAGGGGGTATGGCTACACCTTC; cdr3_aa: CSVESRGYGYTF